These T cell receptor beta chains were read from a single sample in a study of OX40 agonist ivuxolimab in advanced cancers. TCRdb's table, derived via immunoSEQ multiplex PCR, lists solely in-frame clones and lacks some. The sample carries around 62,000 clones, roughly 84% recorded once. This sample comprised CD4+ or CD8+ T cells sorted from blood, obtained in a trial of the OX40 agonist ivuxolimab. The source is an adult with an advanced solid tumor such as melanoma, head and neck, liver or kidney cancer. CDR3s include the opening cysteine and the closing phenylalanine or tryptophan. D genes are given only for firm matches. Expanded clones are given a class, and other clones once, few, many or no size at all.

abundance: few
j_gene: TRBJ2-5
v_gene: TRBV4-1
d_gene: TRBD2
CDR3aa: CASSQAGGAETQYF
CDR3nt: TGCGCCAGCAGCCAAGCGGGGGGGGCAGAGACCCAGTACTTC

abundance: .
j_gene: TRBJ2-3
v_gene: TRBV2
d_gene: .
CDR3aa: CASSTPDTQYF
CDR3nt: TGTGCCAGCAGCACCCCTGATACGCAGTATTTT

abundance: .
j_gene: TRBJ1-1
v_gene: TRBV6-6
d_gene: .
CDR3aa: CASSYGTADTEAFF
CDR3nt: TGTGCCAGCAGTTACGGGACTGCTGACACTGAAGCTTTCTTT

abundance: few
j_gene: TRBJ2-5
v_gene: TRBV19
d_gene: .
CDR3aa: CASSMAGRETQYF
CDR3nt: TGTGCCAGTAGTATGGCAGGGAGAGAGACCCAGTACTTC

abundance: .
j_gene: TRBJ1-4
v_gene: TRBV28
d_gene: .
CDR3aa: CASRKQGPANEKLFF
CDR3nt: TGTGCCAGCAGAAAGCAGGGACCGGCTAATGAAAAACTGTTTTTT

abundance: once
j_gene: TRBJ1-3
v_gene: TRBV18
d_gene: .
CDR3aa: CASSPGRGTLSGNTIYF
CDR3nt: TGTGCCAGCTCACCGGGACGGGGGACCCTCTCTGGAAACACCATATATTTT

abundance: .
j_gene: TRBJ1-2
v_gene: TRBV5-4
d_gene: TRBD1
CDR3aa: CASTAGQVRYGYTF
CDR3nt: TGTGCCAGCACCGCGGGACAGGTACGCTATGGCTACACCTTC

abundance: medium-sized
j_gene: TRBJ2-1
v_gene: TRBV6-4
d_gene: .
CDR3aa: CASSDTGSSYNEQFF
CDR3nt: TGTGCCAGCAGTGATACAGGGAGCTCCTACAATGAGCAGTTCTTC

abundance: .
j_gene: TRBJ2-7
v_gene: TRBV5-4
d_gene: .
CDR3aa: CASSTAASDASFEQYF
CDR3nt: TGTGCCAGCAGCACCGCTGCCAGTGACGCTTCATTCGAGCAGTACTTC

abundance: .
j_gene: TRBJ1-2
v_gene: TRBV5-1
d_gene: .
CDR3aa: CASSPKDPNYGYTF
CDR3nt: TGCGCCAGCAGCCCTAAAGACCCTAACTATGGCTACACCTTC

abundance: .
j_gene: TRBJ2-4
v_gene: TRBV2
d_gene: .
CDR3aa: CASSEEGNIQYF
CDR3nt: TGTGCCAGCAGTGAAGAGGGAAACATTCAGTACTTC

abundance: .
j_gene: TRBJ2-7
v_gene: TRBV7-9
d_gene: .
CDR3aa: CASSPEGLVPEQYF
CDR3nt: TGTGCCAGCAGCCCCGAGGGGCTCGTTCCCGAGCAGTACTTC

abundance: .
j_gene: TRBJ2-3
v_gene: TRBV5-1
d_gene: .
CDR3aa: CASSLELPDTQYF
CDR3nt: TGCGCCAGCAGCTTGGAACTACCAGATACGCAGTATTTT

abundance: .
j_gene: TRBJ1-1
v_gene: TRBV5-4
d_gene: .
CDR3aa: CASSPGGPVNTEAFF
CDR3nt: TGTGCCAGCAGCCCCGGGGGCCCTGTGAACACTGAAGCTTTCTTT

abundance: .
j_gene: TRBJ2-7
v_gene: TRBV5-4
d_gene: .
CDR3aa: CASSADPRGGPYEQYF
CDR3nt: TGTGCCAGCAGCGCAGACCCGAGAGGAGGCCCTTACGAGCAGTACTTC

abundance: few
j_gene: TRBJ1-1
v_gene: TRBV6-5
d_gene: TRBD1
CDR3aa: CASSHRTGVGTEAFF
CDR3nt: TGTGCCAGCAGTCATCGGACAGGGGTTGGGACTGAAGCTTTCTTT

abundance: .
j_gene: TRBJ2-3
v_gene: TRBV9
d_gene: TRBD2
CDR3aa: CASSASGVSTDTQYF
CDR3nt: TGTGCCAGCAGTGCTAGCGGGGTAAGCACAGATACGCAGTATTTT

abundance: .
j_gene: TRBJ1-2
v_gene: TRBV4-3
d_gene: .
CDR3aa: CASSQDHSGTSGGYTF
CDR3nt: TGCGCCAGCAGCCAAGATCATTCCGGGACATCAGGAGGCTACACCTTC

abundance: .
j_gene: TRBJ2-5
v_gene: TRBV2
d_gene: .
CDR3aa: CASSEKRSQETQYF
CDR3nt: TGTGCCAGCAGTGAAAAGCGGAGCCAAGAGACCCAGTACTTC

abundance: .
j_gene: TRBJ2-5
v_gene: TRBV19
d_gene: .
CDR3aa: CATRRTVGETQYF
CDR3nt: TGTGCCACTAGGCGCACCGTCGGGGAGACCCAGTACTTC

abundance: .
j_gene: TRBJ2-2
v_gene: TRBV18
d_gene: .
CDR3aa: CASSPPSNTGELFF
CDR3nt: TGTGCCAGCTCACCACCTTCGAACACCGGGGAGCTGTTTTTT

abundance: .
j_gene: TRBJ2-1
v_gene: TRBV19
d_gene: .
CDR3aa: CATAALSSYNEQFF
CDR3nt: TGTGCCACCGCTGCCTTGAGCTCCTACAATGAGCAGTTCTTC

abundance: .
j_gene: TRBJ1-5
v_gene: TRBV7-2
d_gene: .
CDR3aa: CASSLEASSNQPQHF
CDR3nt: TGTGCCAGCAGCTTAGAAGCCAGTAGCAATCAGCCCCAGCATTTT

abundance: once
j_gene: TRBJ2-2
v_gene: TRBV10-3
d_gene: .
CDR3aa: CAISEPSGAGELFF
CDR3nt: TGTGCCATCAGTGAGCCCTCTGGCGCCGGGGAGCTGTTTTTT

abundance: .
j_gene: TRBJ1-5
v_gene: TRBV19
d_gene: .
CDR3aa: CASSITVDQPQHF
CDR3nt: TGTGCCAGTAGTATCACAGTAGATCAGCCCCAGCATTTT

abundance: .
j_gene: TRBJ1-2
v_gene: TRBV2
d_gene: .
CDR3aa: CASRPEGSGYTF
CDR3nt: TGTGCCAGCAGACCCGAGGGTTCTGGCTACACCTTC

abundance: .
j_gene: TRBJ2-5
v_gene: TRBV11-3
d_gene: TRBD2
CDR3aa: CASSSGGLETQYF
CDR3nt: TGTGCCAGCAGCTCGGGGGGGTTAGAGACCCAGTACTTC

abundance: .
j_gene: TRBJ1-3
v_gene: TRBV6-5
d_gene: .
CDR3aa: CASSLFGTVSGNTIYF
CDR3nt: TGTGCCAGCAGTTTGTTCGGGACGGTCTCTGGAAACACCATATATTTT

abundance: .
j_gene: TRBJ1-6
v_gene: TRBV18
d_gene: .
CDR3aa: CASSSTAGDSPLHF
CDR3nt: TGTGCCAGCTCATCCACCGCAGGGGATTCACCCCTCCACTTT

abundance: .
j_gene: TRBJ1-5
v_gene: TRBV5-6
d_gene: .
CDR3aa: CASSLRWVTNNQPQHF
CDR3nt: TGTGCCAGCAGCTTAAGGTGGGTCACAAACAATCAGCCCCAGCATTTT

abundance: .
j_gene: TRBJ2-1
v_gene: TRBV7-2
d_gene: .
CDR3aa: CASSLKNLDNEQFF
CDR3nt: TGTGCCAGCAGCTTAAAGAATTTGGACAATGAGCAGTTCTTC

abundance: .
j_gene: TRBJ2-1
v_gene: TRBV5-1
d_gene: .
CDR3aa: CASRDPGDYNEQFF
CDR3nt: TGCGCCAGCAGGGACCCGGGGGACTACAATGAGCAGTTCTTC

abundance: .
j_gene: TRBJ2-3
v_gene: TRBV19
d_gene: .
CDR3aa: CASSMETVTNTQYF
CDR3nt: TGTGCCAGTAGTATGGAGACAGTCACAAATACGCAGTATTTT

abundance: .
j_gene: TRBJ1-3
v_gene: TRBV11-1
d_gene: .
CDR3aa: CASSLAWDSGNTIYF
CDR3nt: TGTGCCAGCAGCTTAGCGTGGGACTCTGGAAACACCATATATTTT

abundance: .
j_gene: TRBJ1-5
v_gene: TRBV6-1
d_gene: TRBD1
CDR3aa: CAAVQGIGSQPQHF
CDR3nt: TGTGCCGCTGTACAGGGGATTGGTAGTCAGCCCCAGCATTTT

abundance: .
j_gene: TRBJ1-6
v_gene: TRBV2
d_gene: TRBD1
CDR3aa: CASSDQGARYNSPLHF
CDR3nt: TGTGCCAGCAGTGATCAGGGGGCAAGGTATAATTCACCCCTCCACTTT

abundance: .
j_gene: TRBJ1-2
v_gene: TRBV27
d_gene: .
CDR3aa: CASSFGRRYGYTF
CDR3nt: TGTGCCAGCAGTTTCGGACGGCGCTATGGCTACACCTTC

abundance: .
j_gene: TRBJ2-3
v_gene: TRBV7-6
d_gene: .
CDR3aa: CASSLAAAGTDTQYF
CDR3nt: TGTGCCAGCAGCTTAGCCGCTGCCGGCACAGATACGCAGTATTTT

abundance: .
j_gene: TRBJ2-1
v_gene: TRBV6-6
d_gene: .
CDR3aa: CASSYLDGNNEQFF
CDR3nt: TGTGCCAGCAGTTACTTGGACGGTAACAATGAGCAGTTCTTC

abundance: once
j_gene: TRBJ1-2
v_gene: TRBV19
d_gene: .
CDR3aa: CASSIGRQANYGYTF
CDR3nt: TGTGCCAGTAGTATTGGGCGGCAGGCTAACTATGGCTACACCTTC

abundance: .
j_gene: TRBJ2-1
v_gene: TRBV7-2
d_gene: TRBD1
CDR3aa: CASSLARGQGVGYNEQFF
CDR3nt: TGTGCCAGCAGCTTAGCCAGGGGACAGGGGGTAGGGTACAATGAGCAGTTCTTC

abundance: .
j_gene: TRBJ2-1
v_gene: TRBV11-3
d_gene: TRBD2
CDR3aa: CASSLGIAGSYNEQFF
CDR3nt: TGTGCCAGCAGCTTAGGTATAGCGGGGTCCTACAATGAGCAGTTCTTC

abundance: .
j_gene: TRBJ1-2
v_gene: TRBV19
d_gene: TRBD1
CDR3aa: CASSPPIPGQGPSGGYGYTF
CDR3nt: TGTGCCAGTAGTCCCCCGATCCCGGGACAGGGCCCTAGTGGAGGCTATGGCTACACCTTC

abundance: .
j_gene: TRBJ1-2
v_gene: TRBV9
d_gene: TRBD1
CDR3aa: CASSGTGLNYGYTF
CDR3nt: TGTGCCAGCAGCGGGACAGGGCTGAACTATGGCTACACCTTC

abundance: .
j_gene: TRBJ2-2
v_gene: TRBV9
d_gene: .
CDR3aa: CASSPIGRSLNTGELFF
CDR3nt: TGTGCCAGCAGCCCCATTGGGCGGAGCCTGAACACCGGGGAGCTGTTTTTT

abundance: .
j_gene: TRBJ1-2
v_gene: TRBV28
d_gene: .
CDR3aa: CASSLLSPNGYTF
CDR3nt: TGTGCCAGCAGTTTGTTATCCCCTAATGGCTACACCTTC

abundance: .
j_gene: TRBJ1-6
v_gene: TRBV28
d_gene: .
CDR3aa: CASFEYNSPLHF
CDR3nt: TGTGCCAGCTTTGAGTATAATTCACCCCTCCACTTT

abundance: .
j_gene: TRBJ2-5
v_gene: TRBV19
d_gene: .
CDR3aa: CASSIGGPETQYF
CDR3nt: TGTGCCAGTAGTATCGGGGGGCCTGAGACCCAGTACTTC

abundance: .
j_gene: TRBJ2-2
v_gene: TRBV6-1
d_gene: .
CDR3aa: CARNTGELFF
CDR3nt: TGTGCCCGGAACACCGGGGAGCTGTTTTTT

abundance: .
j_gene: TRBJ2-7
v_gene: TRBV6-6
d_gene: .
CDR3aa: CASSYSGAQGYEQYF
CDR3nt: TGTGCCAGCAGTTATTCGGGGGCGCAGGGTTACGAGCAGTACTTC

abundance: .
j_gene: TRBJ2-7
v_gene: TRBV6-5
d_gene: TRBD2
CDR3aa: CASSGLAGNYEQYF
CDR3nt: TGTGCCAGCAGTGGGCTAGCGGGGAACTACGAGCAGTACTTC

abundance: once
j_gene: TRBJ2-5
v_gene: TRBV6-1
d_gene: .
CDR3aa: CASSVRLRETQYF
CDR3nt: TGTGCCAGCAGTGTTCGACTTCGGGAGACCCAGTACTTC